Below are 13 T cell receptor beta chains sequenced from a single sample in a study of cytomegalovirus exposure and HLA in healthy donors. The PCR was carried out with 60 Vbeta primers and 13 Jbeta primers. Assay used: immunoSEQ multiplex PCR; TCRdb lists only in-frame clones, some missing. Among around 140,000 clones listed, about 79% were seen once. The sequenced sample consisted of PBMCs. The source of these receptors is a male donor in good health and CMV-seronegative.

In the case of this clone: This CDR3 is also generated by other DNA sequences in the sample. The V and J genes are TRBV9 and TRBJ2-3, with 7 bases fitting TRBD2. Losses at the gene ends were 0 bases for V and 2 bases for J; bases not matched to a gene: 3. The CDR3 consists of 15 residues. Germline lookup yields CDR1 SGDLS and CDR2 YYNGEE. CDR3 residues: CASSVGGRYTDTQYF. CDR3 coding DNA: TGTGCCAGCAGCGTAGGCGGGAGATACACAGATACGCAGTATTTT.

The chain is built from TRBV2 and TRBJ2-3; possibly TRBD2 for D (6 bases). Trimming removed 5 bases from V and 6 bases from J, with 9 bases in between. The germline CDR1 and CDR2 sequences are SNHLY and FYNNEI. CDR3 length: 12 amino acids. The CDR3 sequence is CASSWGEDTQYF. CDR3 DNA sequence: TGTGCCAGCAGTTGGGGGGAGGATACGCAGTATTTT.

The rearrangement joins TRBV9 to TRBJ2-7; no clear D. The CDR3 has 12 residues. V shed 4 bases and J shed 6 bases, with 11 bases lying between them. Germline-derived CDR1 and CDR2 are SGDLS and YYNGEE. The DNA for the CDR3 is TGTGCCAGCAGCCCTCAGCCGGGCGAGCAGTACTTC. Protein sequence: CASSPQPGEQYF.

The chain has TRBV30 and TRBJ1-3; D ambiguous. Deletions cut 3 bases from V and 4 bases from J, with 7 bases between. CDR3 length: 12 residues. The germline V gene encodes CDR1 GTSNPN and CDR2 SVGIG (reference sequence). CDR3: CAWRVGGNTIYF. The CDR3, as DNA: TGTGCCTGGAGGGTCGGGGGAAACACCATATATTTT. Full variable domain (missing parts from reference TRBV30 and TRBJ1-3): SQTIHQWPATLVQPVGSPLSLECTVEGTSNPNLYWYRQAAGRGLQLLFYSVGIGQISSEVPQNLSASRPQDRQFILSSKKLLLSDSGFYLCAWRVGGNTIYFGEGSWLTVV.

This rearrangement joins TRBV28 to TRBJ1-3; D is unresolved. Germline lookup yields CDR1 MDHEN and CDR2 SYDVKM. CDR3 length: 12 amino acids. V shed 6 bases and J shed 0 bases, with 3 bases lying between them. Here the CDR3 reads CASSLSGNTIYF. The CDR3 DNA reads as TGTGCCAGCAGCCTCTCTGGAAACACCATATATTTT. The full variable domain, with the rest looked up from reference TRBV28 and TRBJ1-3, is DVKVTQSSRYLVKRTGEKVFLECVQDMDHENMFWYRQDPGLGLRLIYFSYDVKMKEKGDIPEGYSVSREKKERFSLILESASTNQTSMYLCASSLSGNTIYFGEGSWLTVV.

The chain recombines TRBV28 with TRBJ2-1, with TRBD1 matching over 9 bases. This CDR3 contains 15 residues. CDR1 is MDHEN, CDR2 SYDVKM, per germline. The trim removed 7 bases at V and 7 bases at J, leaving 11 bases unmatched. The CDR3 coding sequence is TGTGCCAGCAAAGGGACAGGGAAAGGGGGAAATGAGCAGTTCTTC. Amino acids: CASKGTGKGGNEQFF. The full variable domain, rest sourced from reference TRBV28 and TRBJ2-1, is DVKVTQSSRYLVKRTGEKVFLECVQDMDHENMFWYRQDPGLGLRLIYFSYDVKMKEKGDIPEGYSVSREKKERFSLILESASTNQTSMYLCASKGTGKGGNEQFFGPGTRLTVL.

The CDR3 DNA reads TGTGCCAGCAGCCCGAGCTTGAGGGCAGTGGAGACCCAGTACTTC. This sequence encodes CASSPSLRAVETQYF. The V gene is TRBV7-6, the J gene TRBJ2-5, with a possible D match to TRBD2 (5 bases). Germline V lookup: CDR1 SGHVS, CDR2 FNYEAQ. Deletions cut 5 bases from V and 5 bases from J, with 18 bases between. The CDR3 totals 15 residues.

This chain's CDR3 is CAWTPRTGVAYEQYF. Written as DNA, the CDR3 is TGTGCCTGGACCCCGCGGACAGGGGTAGCCTACGAGCAGTACTTC. The chain combines TRBV30 with TRBJ2-7; 9 bases fit TRBD1. Germline V gene data show CDR1 as GTSNPN and CDR2 as SVGIG (reference sequence). The CDR3 extends over 15 amino acids. Losses at the gene ends were 4 bases for V and 2 bases for J; bases not matched to a gene: 9.

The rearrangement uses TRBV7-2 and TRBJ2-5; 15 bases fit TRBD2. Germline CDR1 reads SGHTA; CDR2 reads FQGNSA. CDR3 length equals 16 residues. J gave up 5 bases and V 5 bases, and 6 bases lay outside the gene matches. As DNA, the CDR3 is TGTGCCAGCAGCCCATGGACTAGCGGGAGGGATGAGACCCAGTACTTC. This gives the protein CASSPWTSGRDETQYF.

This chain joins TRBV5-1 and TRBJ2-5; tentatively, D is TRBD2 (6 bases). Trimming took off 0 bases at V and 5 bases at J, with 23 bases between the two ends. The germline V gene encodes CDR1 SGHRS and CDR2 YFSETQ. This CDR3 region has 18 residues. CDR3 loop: CASSLAVSGRLPGETQYF. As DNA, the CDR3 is TGCGCCAGCAGCTTGGCCGTTAGCGGTCGCCTTCCGGGGGAGACCCAGTACTTC.

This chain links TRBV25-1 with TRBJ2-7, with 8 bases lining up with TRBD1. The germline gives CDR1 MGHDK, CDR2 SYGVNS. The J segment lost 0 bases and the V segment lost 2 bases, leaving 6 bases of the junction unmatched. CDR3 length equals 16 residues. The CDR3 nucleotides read TGTGCCAGCAGTGAACCTGGGACAGGAAGCTCCTACGAGCAGTACTTC. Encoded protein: CASSEPGTGSSYEQYF.

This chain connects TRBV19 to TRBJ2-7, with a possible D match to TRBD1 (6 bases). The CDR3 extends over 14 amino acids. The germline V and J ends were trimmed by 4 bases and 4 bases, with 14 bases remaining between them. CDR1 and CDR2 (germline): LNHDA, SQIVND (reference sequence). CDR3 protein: CASSTRTERYEQYF. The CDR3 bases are TGTGCCAGTAGTACCCGGACAGAAAGATACGAGCAGTACTTC.

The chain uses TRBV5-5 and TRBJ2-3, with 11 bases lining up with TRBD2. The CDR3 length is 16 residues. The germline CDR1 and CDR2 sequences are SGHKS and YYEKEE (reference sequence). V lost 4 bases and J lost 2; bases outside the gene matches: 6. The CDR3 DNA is TGTGCCAGCAGCGAAGGGACTAGCGGAGCCACAGATACGCAGTATTTT. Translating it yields CASSEGTSGATDTQYF.